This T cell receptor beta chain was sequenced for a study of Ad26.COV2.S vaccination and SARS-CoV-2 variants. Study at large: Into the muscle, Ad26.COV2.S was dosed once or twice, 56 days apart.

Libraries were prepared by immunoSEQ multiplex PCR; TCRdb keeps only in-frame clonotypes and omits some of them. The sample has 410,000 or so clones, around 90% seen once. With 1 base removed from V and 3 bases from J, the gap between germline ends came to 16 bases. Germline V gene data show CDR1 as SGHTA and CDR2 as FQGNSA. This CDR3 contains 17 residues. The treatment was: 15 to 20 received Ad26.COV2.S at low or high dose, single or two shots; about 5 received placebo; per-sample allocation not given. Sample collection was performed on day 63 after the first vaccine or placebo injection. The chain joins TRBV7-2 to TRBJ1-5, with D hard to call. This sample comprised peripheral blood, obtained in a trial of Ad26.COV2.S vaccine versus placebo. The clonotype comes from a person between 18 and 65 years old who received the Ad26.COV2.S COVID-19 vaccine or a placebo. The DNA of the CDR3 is TGTGCCAGCAGCTTAGTCGCATGGGGTATTTCCAATCAGCCCCAGCATTTT. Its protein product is CASSLVAWGISNQPQHF.